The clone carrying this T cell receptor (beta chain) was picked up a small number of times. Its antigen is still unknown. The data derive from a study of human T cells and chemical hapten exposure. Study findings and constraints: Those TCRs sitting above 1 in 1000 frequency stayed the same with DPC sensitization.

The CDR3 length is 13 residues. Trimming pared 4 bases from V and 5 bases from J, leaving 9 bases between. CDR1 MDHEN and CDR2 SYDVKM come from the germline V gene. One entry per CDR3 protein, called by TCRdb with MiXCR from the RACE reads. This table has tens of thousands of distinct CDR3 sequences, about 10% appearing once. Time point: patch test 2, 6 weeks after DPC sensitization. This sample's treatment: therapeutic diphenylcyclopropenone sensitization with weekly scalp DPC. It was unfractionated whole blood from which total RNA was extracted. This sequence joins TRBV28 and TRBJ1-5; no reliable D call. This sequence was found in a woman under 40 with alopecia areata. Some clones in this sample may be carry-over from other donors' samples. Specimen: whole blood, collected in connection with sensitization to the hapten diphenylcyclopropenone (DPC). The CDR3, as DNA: TGTGCCAGCAGTTCGGACGGCGATCAGCCCCAGCATTTT. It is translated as CASSSDGDQPQHF.